This entry lists 20 T cell receptor beta chains sequenced from one sample in a study of metastatic and nonmetastatic thyroid tumors. MiXCR was used by TCRdb to re-call the PCR reads. The sample shows 40,000 or so clones, roughly 26% of them seen only once. Ahead of thyroid surgery, no patient had received treatment of any kind. Sample: blood. These receptors came from a female donor with papillary thyroid cancer or a benign thyroid nodule (not recorded which). Some clones in this sample may be carry-over from other donors' samples.

This clone was seen a few times. The junction and the germline gene differ at one end; a read error may be behind it. The chain has TRBV2 and TRBJ1-2, with D unclear. Looked up from germline, CDR1 is SNHLY and CDR2 is FYNNEI. CDR3 length: 14 residues. CDR3 sequence reads: CASIEALSNYVYTF. As DNA, the CDR3 is TGTGCCAGCATTGAAGCGTTGTCTAACTATGTCTACACCTTC.

This clone was detected a few times. This chain joins TRBV28 and TRBJ2-1; 8 nucleotides line up with TRBD2. The CDR3 is 13 amino acids. Germline trimming cut 2 bases from V and 9 bases from J; bases unmatched to any gene: 3. The germline gives CDR1 MDHEN, CDR2 SYDVKM. This chain's CDR3 is CASSLGTSGEQFF. The DNA for the CDR3 is TGTGCCAGCAGTTTAGGGACTAGTGGTGAGCAGTTCTTC.

This clone came up a few times. The rearrangement links TRBV25-1 to TRBJ2-2; 10 nucleotides match TRBD2. The J segment lost 6 bases and the V segment lost 5 bases, leaving 12 bases of the junction unmatched. The CDR3 runs to 17 residues. Germline V gene sequence: CDR1 MGHDK, CDR2 SYGVNS. In DNA, the CDR3 is TGTGCCAGCAGTCCCCCGCGGCTAGCGGGAGAGGCCGGGGAGCTGTTTTTT. Its protein is CASSPPRLAGEAGELFF.

This clone is medium-sized within its sample. The gene calls are TRBV28 and TRBJ1-1; D possibly corresponds to TRBD1 (5 bases). V lost 2 bases and J lost 1, with 11 bases in between. The CDR3 spans 15 residues. Per the germline V gene, CDR1 is MDHEN and CDR2 is SYDVKM. CDR3 region: CASSLGVGGNTEAFF. DNA of the CDR3: TGTGCCAGCAGTTTAGGTGTTGGGGGGAACACTGAAGCTTTCTTT.

This clone occurred a few times. This chain links TRBV12-3 or TRBV12-4 with TRBJ2-7; D is possibly TRBD2 (6 bases). The CDR3 covers 13 residues. The V gene lost 8 bases and the J gene lost 2 bases, with 13 bases spanning the gap. CDR3 coding DNA: TGTGCCAGCGGCCGGGACTCGACCTACGAGCAGTACTTC. It translates to CASGRDSTYEQYF.

This clone came up a few times. This sequence joins TRBV28 and TRBJ2-7, with D possibly being TRBD2 (5 bases). This CDR3 is built from 11 residues. The V gene's germline CDR1 is MDHEN and CDR2 SYDVKM. The V end lost 10 bases, the J end lost 10 bases, and 17 bases lay between the germline ends. Here the CDR3 reads CAISLEGDQYF. The CDR3, as DNA: TGTGCCATCAGCCTCGAGGGCGATCAGTACTTC.

This clone was counted ten times or more. This sequence joins TRBV12-3 or TRBV12-4 and TRBJ1-5, with 7 bases that match TRBD1. The CDR3 extends over 16 amino acids. Trimming cost V 4 bases and J 0 bases; bases outside gene matches: 6. The CDR3 sequence is CASSYRGLGSNQPQHF. The CDR3, as DNA: TGTGCCAGCAGTTACAGGGGTTTGGGTAGCAATCAGCCCCAGCATTTT.

The V gene is TRBV7-2, the J gene TRBJ2-7, with TRBD2 matching 14 bases. From germline, CDR1 is SGHTA and CDR2 FQGNSA. This CDR3 has 17 residues. V lost 3 bases and J lost 4; bases outside the gene matches: 8. CDR3 loop: CASSFSPGTSGRYEQYF. CDR3 bases: TGTGCCAGCAGCTTCAGCCCCGGGACTAGCGGGAGATACGAGCAGTACTTC.

The chain joins TRBV11-2 to TRBJ1-1, with 9 bases aligning to TRBD1. J was trimmed by 4 bases and V by 6 bases; bases with no gene match: 12. This CDR3 comprises 16 residues. CDR1 and CDR2 from the germline V gene are SGHAT and FQNNGV. CDR3 nucleotides: TGTGCCAGCAGAAGAACCGGGACAGGGCTATCCACTGAAGCTTTCTTT. It codes for CASRRTGTGLSTEAFF. The whole variable domain, remainder taken from reference TRBV11-2 and TRBJ1-1, is EAGVAQSPRYKIIEKRQSVAFWCNPISGHATLYWYQQILGQGPKLLIQFQNNGVVDDSQLPKDRFSAERLKGVDSTLKIQPAKLEDSAVYLCASRRTGTGLSTEAFFGQGTRLTVV.

This clone was observed at least ten times. The V gene is TRBV7-6, the J gene TRBJ1-3; unclear D gene. Trimming pared 5 bases from V and 0 bases from J, leaving 20 bases between. Germline lookup yields CDR1 SGHVS and CDR2 FNYEAQ. The CDR3 has 18 amino acids. CDR3 in amino acids: CASSLQPGRDFSGNTIYF. The CDR3 nucleotides read TGTGCCAGCAGCCTCCAACCGGGCCGAGATTTCTCTGGAAACACCATATATTTT.

This clone has at least ten counts. V and J are TRBV5-1 and TRBJ2-2; 7 bases agree with TRBD1. The ends lost 3 bases at V and 4 bases at J; junction bases unmatched: 6. Germline CDR1 SGHRS, CDR2 YFSETQ. The CDR3 covers 15 residues. CDR3 loop: CASSSTGAGTGELFF. The CDR3 nucleotides read TGCGCCAGCAGCTCCACAGGGGCGGGCACCGGGGAGCTGTTTTTT.

The chain couples TRBV5-1 to TRBJ2-6; D is undetermined. Germline loops: CDR1 SGHRS, CDR2 YFSETQ. Trimming removed 3 bases from V and 18 bases from J, with 7 bases in between. This CDR3 contains 9 residues. The CDR3 sequence: CASSSVGTF. Here the CDR3 DNA reads TGCGCCAGCAGCTCGGTCGGGACTTTC.

There are a few counts of this clone. The chain combines TRBV6-2 or TRBV6-3 with TRBJ2-7, with 9 bases lining up with TRBD1. Germline CDR1 reads MNHEY; CDR2 reads SVGEGT. CDR3 size: 15 residues. V lost 10 bases to trimming and J lost 6 bases; unmatched junction nucleotides: 16. The CDR3 DNA sequence: TGTGCCACCTGGCTGGCGGGACAGGGAATTGGCGAGCAGTACTTC. Amino acids: CATWLAGQGIGEQYF.

This clone has a count of ten or more. J is TRBJ2-1 and V is TRBV20-1; D is perhaps TRBD2 (6 bases). V lost 3 bases, J lost 3 bases, and 12 bases lay in between. CDR3 length equals 14 residues. CDR1 is DFQATT and CDR2 is SNEGSKA in the germline V gene (reference sequence). DNA for the CDR3: TGCAGTGCTAGTCCGGGACTCTACTACAATGAGCAGTTCTTC. It is translated as CSASPGLYYNEQFF.

This clone was observed a few times. The chain has TRBV11-2 and TRBJ2-5; 8 bases agree with TRBD1. After removal of 7 bases from V and 1 base from J, the junction contained 11 bases not matched to a gene. Germline loops: CDR1 SGHAT, CDR2 FQNNGV. The CDR3 spans 16 residues. CDR3 sequence reads: CASTQLDRGPQETQYF. The CDR3 nucleotides are TGTGCCAGCACCCAGCTAGACAGGGGACCCCAAGAGACCCAGTACTTC. The whole variable domain, remainder taken from reference TRBV11-2 and TRBJ2-5, is EAGVAQSPRYKIIEKRQSVAFWCNPISGHATLYWYQQILGQGPKLLIQFQNNGVVDDSQLPKDRFSAERLKGVDSTLKIQPAKLEDSAVYLCASTQLDRGPQETQYFGPGTRLLVL.

This clone was counted between two and nine times. This specimen includes other DNA sequences encoding the same CDR3. This chain connects TRBV2 to TRBJ2-7, with TRBD1 matching 7 bases. After removal of 6 bases from V and 7 bases from J, the junction contained 3 bases not matched to a gene. The germline CDR1 and CDR2 sequences are SNHLY and FYNNEI. This CDR3 is 11 amino acids long. CDR3 sequence reads: CASRGTAEQYF. CDR3 bases: TGTGCCAGCAGGGGGACAGCAGAGCAGTACTTC. The full variable domain, with the rest looked up from reference TRBV2 and TRBJ2-7, is EPEVTQTPSHQVTQMGQEVILRCVPISNHLYFYWYRQILGQKVEFLVSFYNNEISEKSEIFDDQFSVERPDGSNFTLKIRSTKLEDSAMYFCASRGTAEQYFGPGTRLTVT.

The CDR3 reads CASSQGIQGMAGYTF. CDR3 in DNA: TGTGCCAGCAGCCAAGGCATACAGGGTATGGCGGGCTACACCTTC. V usage is TRBV3-1 and J usage is TRBJ1-2; perhaps TRBD1 as D (6 bases). Trimming cost V 1 base and J 8 bases, with 17 bases left between them. The germline V gene encodes CDR1 LGHDT and CDR2 YNNKEL (reference sequence). The CDR3 extends over 15 amino acids. The whole variable domain, remainder taken from reference TRBV3-1 and TRBJ1-2, is DTAVSQTPKYLVTQMGNDKSIKCEQNLGHDTMYWYKQDSKKFLKIMFSYNNKELIINETVPNRFSPKSPDKAHLNLHINSLELGDSAVYFCASSQGIQGMAGYTFGSGTRLTVV.

On this clone: Compared with germline, one end of the junction differs, possibly owing to a read error. The chain has TRBV6-1 and TRBJ2-1; TRBD2 matches 10 bases. CDR3 length: 15 amino acids. The germline V gene encodes CDR1 MNHNS and CDR2 SASEGT. The CDR3 DNA reads TGTGCCAGTAGTGCTAGCGGGGGCGACTACAATGAGCATTTCTTC. Amino acids: CASSASGGDYNEHFF.

In this sample, this clone turned up many times. This sequence joins TRBV28 and TRBJ2-1, with a tentative D call TRBD2 (5 bases). The CDR3 has 17 amino acids. V was trimmed by 5 bases and J by 4 bases, leaving 21 bases between them. CDR1 is MDHEN and CDR2 is SYDVKM in the germline V gene. CDR3 region: CASSPHWGATSYNEQFF. In nucleotides, the CDR3 is TGTGCCAGCAGTCCGCACTGGGGAGCCACCTCGTACAATGAGCAGTTCTTC.

The chain carries TRBV3-1 and TRBJ2-7; 7 bases match TRBD1. This CDR3 has 16 amino acids. The germline CDR1 and CDR2 sequences are LGHDT and YNNKEL (reference sequence). V lost 3 bases, J lost 6 bases, and 14 bases stayed unmatched. CDR3 protein: CASSQTAGTVVSEQYF. In DNA, the CDR3 is TGTGCCAGCAGCCAGACAGCTGGGACAGTTGTCTCCGAGCAGTACTTC.